This is a list of T cell receptor beta chains from one sample in a study of cytomegalovirus exposure and HLA in healthy donors. Generated by immunoSEQ multiplex PCR, the TCRdb table keeps only in-frame clones and is missing some. This repertoire shows more than 140,000 clones, around three fifths found once; its top ten account for around 3%. What was sequenced was PBMCs. These receptors were collected from a woman younger than 45 in good health and CMV-seropositive. The CDR3 runs from the conserved cysteine through the conserved F or W. D genes are given only for firm matches. For some rows the clone size is stated as once, few or many, or as a class when expanded; others skip it.

d_call,v_call,cdr3_length,j_call,clone_size,cdr3_aa,cdr3_nt
-,TRBV6-4,13,TRBJ2-3,-,CASSELAQGTQYF,TGTGCCAGCAGTGAATTGGCGCAGGGAACGCAGTATTTT
TRBD1,TRBV29-1,13,TRBJ1-1,-,CSGRYRGYTEAFF,TGCAGCGGCCGATACAGGGGTTACACTGAAGCTTTCTTT
-,TRBV10-2,12,TRBJ2-7,few,CASSPQWYEQYF,TGCGCCAGCAGTCCTCAGTGGTACGAGCAGTACTTC
TRBD1,TRBV7-9,15,TRBJ1-2,few,CASSSKTGKLDGYTF,TGTGCCAGCAGCTCGAAGACAGGGAAGTTAGATGGCTACACCTTC
TRBD1,TRBV5-1,15,TRBJ1-3,-,CASSRSGGRGNTIYF,TGCGCCAGCAGCAGATCAGGGGGTCGAGGAAACACCATATATTTT
-,TRBV5-1,15,TRBJ2-3,once,CASSPLDSRADTQYF,TGCGCCAGCAGCCCTTTGGACAGTCGGGCAGATACGCAGTATTTT
-,TRBV6-6,14,TRBJ1-1,-,CASSPGHLNTEAFF,TGTGCCAGCAGTCCGGGACACCTGAACACTGAAGCTTTCTTT
TRBD2,TRBV19,16,TRBJ2-7,-,CASSITSSGGLDEQYF,TGTGCCAGTAGTATTACGTCCAGCGGGGGCTTGGACGAGCAGTACTTC
-,TRBV6-6,15,TRBJ2-7,-,CASSYFGTSSYEQYF,TGTGCCAGCAGTTACTTTGGGACTTCCTCCTACGAGCAGTACTTC
-,TRBV2,13,TRBJ1-1,-,CASSVDRLTEAFF,TGTGCCAGCAGTGTCGACAGGTTGACTGAAGCTTTCTTT
-,TRBV20-1,9,TRBJ2-1,-,CSDTIAQFF,TGCAGTGACACGATTGCGCAGTTCTTC
TRBD2,TRBV11-3,14,TRBJ2-3,few,CASRTSGSTDTQYF,TGTGCCAGCAGGACTAGCGGGAGCACAGATACGCAGTATTTT
TRBD1,TRBV19,15,TRBJ2-3,-,CASSIAGQGIDTQYF,TGTGCCAGTAGTATAGCGGGACAGGGAATAGATACGCAGTATTTT
TRBD1,TRBV2,12,TRBJ2-7,-,CAITDRGYEQYF,TGTGCCATAACCGACAGGGGCTACGAGCAGTACTTC
-,TRBV29-1,13,TRBJ2-3,-,CSVALSTPDTQYF,TGCAGCGTTGCACTTTCCACCCCAGATACGCAGTATTTT
TRBD2,TRBV4-1,15,TRBJ2-3,-,CASSHTSGDTDTQYF,TGCGCCAGCAGCCATACTAGCGGAGACACAGATACGCAGTATTTT
TRBD2,TRBV11-1,15,TRBJ2-3,-,CASSYGGFGTDTQYF,TGTGCCAGCAGCTACGGGGGGTTTGGGACAGATACGCAGTATTTT
-,TRBV9,13,TRBJ1-4,once,CASSAVAGEKLFF,TGTGCCAGCAGCGCCGTGGCGGGTGAAAAACTGTTTTTT
TRBD2,TRBV13,18,TRBJ2-1,-,CASSFLPSLAGGDPEQFF,TGTGCCAGCAGTTTCCTACCCTCCCTAGCGGGAGGGGACCCTGAGCAGTTCTTC
-,TRBV4-1,17,TRBJ1-1,-,CASSSFKFTGFSIGAFF,TGCGCCAGCAGCTCCTTCAAGTTCACAGGGTTCTCGATAGGAGCTTTCTTT
-,TRBV11-2,15,TRBJ2-3,-,CASSLSGGSTDTQYF,TGTGCCAGCAGCTTAAGCGGAGGGAGCACAGATACGCAGTATTTT
-,TRBV19,11,TRBJ2-1,-,CASSIGPSRVF,TGTGCCAGTAGTATAGGCCCTTCTCGGGTCTTC
-,TRBV19,14,TRBJ1-1,-,CASSLSHMNTEAFF,TGTGCCAGTAGTCTTTCACATATGAACACTGAAGCTTTCTTT
-,TRBV4-2,17,TRBJ1-4,few,CASSQDGLAGNNEKLFF,TGTGCCAGCAGCCAAGATGGCTTGGCAGGGAACAATGAAAAACTGTTTTTT
-,TRBV6-1,13,TRBJ2-1,-,CASTLEAYNEQFF,TGTGCCAGCACATTGGAGGCGTACAATGAGCAGTTCTTC
-,TRBV10-2,14,TRBJ1-2,many,CASSTGFDAYGYTF,TGCGCCAGCAGTACGGGGTTTGACGCGTATGGCTACACCTTC
-,TRBV25-1,17,TRBJ1-1,-,CASSEEEGWRVNTEAFF,TGTGCCAGCAGTGAAGAAGAGGGTTGGAGGGTGAACACTGAAGCTTTCTTT
-,TRBV7-5,17,TRBJ2-6,few,CARSSNQGRSGANVLTF,TGTGCCAGAAGCTCTAACCAGGGAAGGTCTGGGGCCAACGTCCTGACTTTC
-,TRBV6-5,15,TRBJ1-2,-,CASSYGFGATYGYTF,TGTGCCAGCAGTTACGGGTTTGGGGCTACCTATGGCTACACCTTC
TRBD1,TRBV30,15,TRBJ2-7,-,CAWSLGGQDGYEQYF,TGTGCCTGGAGTCTCGGGGGACAGGACGGGTACGAGCAGTACTTC
TRBD2,TRBV5-1,15,TRBJ2-5,-,CASSLRTSRPETQYF,TGCGCCAGCAGCCTACGGACTAGTCGTCCAGAGACCCAGTACTTC
TRBD1,TRBV4-2,15,TRBJ1-6,-,CASSPPGTGNSPLHF,TGTGCCAGCAGCCCCCCCGGGACAGGGAACTCCCCCCTCCACTTT
TRBD2,TRBV10-3,15,TRBJ2-1,-,CAISEIGTSNNEQFF,TGTGCCATCAGTGAAATAGGGACTAGCAACAATGAGCAGTTCTTC
-,TRBV6-1,17,TRBJ1-4,-,CASSESLWVAYNEKLFF,TGTGCCAGCAGTGAAAGTCTCTGGGTAGCTTATAATGAAAAACTGTTTTTT
TRBD1,TRBV4-1,17,TRBJ1-4,few,CASRHPGQKKNNEKLFF,TGCGCCAGCAGACATCCGGGACAGAAAAAGAATAATGAAAAACTGTTTTTT
-,TRBV19,14,TRBJ1-1,-,CASSPGRELTEAFF,TGTGCCAGTAGCCCGGGGAGGGAGCTCACTGAAGCTTTCTTT
-,TRBV2,13,TRBJ2-7,-,CASSEQGPYEQYF,TGTGCCAGCAGTGAACAGGGCCCCTACGAGCAGTACTTC
-,TRBV5-1,13,TRBJ2-5,-,CASTASSQETQYF,TGCGCCAGCACGGCTAGCAGCCAAGAGACCCAGTACTTC
TRBD1,TRBV28,14,TRBJ2-7,-,CASSWDRPWWEQYF,TGTGCCAGCAGCTGGGACAGGCCCTGGTGGGAGCAGTACTTC
-,TRBV7-7,18,TRBJ2-1,-,CASSPGVGNPGAYNEQFF,TGTGCCAGCAGCCCCGGGGTCGGGAACCCCGGGGCCTACAATGAGCAGTTCTTC
TRBD1,TRBV6-4,13,TRBJ1-6,-,CASSPQGDSPLHF,TGTGCCAGCAGTCCCCAGGGGGATTCACCCCTCCACTTT
-,TRBV6-4,13,TRBJ2-1,-,CASSERDYNEQFF,TGTGCCAGCAGTGAACGGGACTACAATGAGCAGTTCTTC
TRBD2,TRBV6-1,18,TRBJ2-7,-,CASKEAKFSGRAGYEQYF,TGTGCCAGCAAAGAAGCGAAATTTAGCGGGAGGGCCGGGTACGAGCAGTACTTC
-,TRBV11-3,16,TRBJ2-4,few,CASIHWGGRTKNIQYF,TGTGCCAGCATCCATTGGGGGGGCCGGACCAAAAACATTCAGTACTTC
TRBD1,TRBV10-3,13,TRBJ1-5,-,CASRDRLNQPQHF,TGTGCCAGCCGGGACAGACTCAATCAGCCCCAGCATTTT
TRBD2,TRBV27,15,TRBJ2-1,once,CASSLSRTSEGEQFF,TGTGCCAGCAGTTTATCGCGGACTAGCGAAGGTGAGCAGTTCTTC
TRBD1,TRBV28,15,TRBJ2-7,-,CASRYSGTGSYEQYF,TGTGCCAGCAGATACTCCGGGACAGGGTCCTACGAGCAGTACTTC
-,TRBV9,13,TRBJ2-1,-,CASSVELTNEQFF,TGTGCCAGCAGCGTAGAACTAACGAATGAGCAGTTCTTC
-,TRBV5-1,15,TRBJ2-7,-,CASSLAGAASHEQYF,TGCGCCAGCAGCTTGGCTGGGGCGGCGTCCCACGAGCAGTACTTC
-,TRBV7-7,13,TRBJ1-2,-,CASSLEAGHGYTF,TGTGCCAGCAGCTTAGAAGCAGGCCACGGCTACACCTTC
-,TRBV6-5,15,TRBJ2-2,few,CASSLGLSFPRELFF,TGTGCCAGCAGTCTGGGACTCTCATTCCCCCGGGAGCTGTTTTTT
-,TRBV28,15,TRBJ2-3,few,CASSAGVVSTDTQYF,TGTGCCAGCAGTGCAGGGGTTGTTAGCACAGATACGCAGTATTTT
-,TRBV7-2,15,TRBJ1-1,-,CASSFRSIRNTEAFF,TGTGCCAGCAGCTTTCGGTCAATTAGGAACACTGAAGCTTTCTTT